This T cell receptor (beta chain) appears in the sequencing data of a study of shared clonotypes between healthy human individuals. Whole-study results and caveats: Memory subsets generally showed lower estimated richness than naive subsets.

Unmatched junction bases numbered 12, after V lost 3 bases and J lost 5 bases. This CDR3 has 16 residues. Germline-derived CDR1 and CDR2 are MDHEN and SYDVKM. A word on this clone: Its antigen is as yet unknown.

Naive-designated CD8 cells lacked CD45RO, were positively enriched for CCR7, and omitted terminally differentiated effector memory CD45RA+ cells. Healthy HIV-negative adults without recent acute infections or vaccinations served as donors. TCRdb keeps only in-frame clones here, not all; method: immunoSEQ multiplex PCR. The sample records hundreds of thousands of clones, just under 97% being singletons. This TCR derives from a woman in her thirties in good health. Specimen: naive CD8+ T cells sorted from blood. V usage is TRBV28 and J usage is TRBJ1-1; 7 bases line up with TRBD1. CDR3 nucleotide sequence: TGTGCCAGCAGTTTCCCCGGGGCAGGGGGGAGTACTGAAGCTTTCTTT. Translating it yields CASSFPGAGGSTEAFF.